This T cell receptor beta chain was recorded in a study of blood T cell repertoires in COVID-19. On the study more broadly: Italy, Spain and the United States were the sources of the convalescent and acute COVID-19 samples. Sources were T cells, B-cell-depleted T cells, or PBMCs; the material itself was cDNA or gDNA.

Original processing methods: Amplifying reference gene primers gave estimates of nucleated cell counts. TCRdb's copy holds only in-frame clones and misses some; the assay was immunoSEQ multiplex PCR. That table supplies the V and J calls and clone size; D and trimming were determined from the DNA. The table lists more than 95,000 clones, approximately 80% of them singletons, with approximately 12% in the top ten. Unmatched junction bases numbered 5, after V lost 7 bases and J lost 1 base. This CDR3 has 14 amino acids. Germline CDR1 SNHLY, CDR2 FYNNEI. Input material: peripheral blood. The chain couples TRBV2 to TRBJ2-3; 7 nucleotides align to TRBD1. This TCR derives from a human donor in a cohort sampled during active COVID-19. The CDR3 spells CASTDDRGTDTQYF. Here the CDR3 DNA reads TGTGCCAGCACCGATGACAGGGGCACAGATACGCAGTATTTT.